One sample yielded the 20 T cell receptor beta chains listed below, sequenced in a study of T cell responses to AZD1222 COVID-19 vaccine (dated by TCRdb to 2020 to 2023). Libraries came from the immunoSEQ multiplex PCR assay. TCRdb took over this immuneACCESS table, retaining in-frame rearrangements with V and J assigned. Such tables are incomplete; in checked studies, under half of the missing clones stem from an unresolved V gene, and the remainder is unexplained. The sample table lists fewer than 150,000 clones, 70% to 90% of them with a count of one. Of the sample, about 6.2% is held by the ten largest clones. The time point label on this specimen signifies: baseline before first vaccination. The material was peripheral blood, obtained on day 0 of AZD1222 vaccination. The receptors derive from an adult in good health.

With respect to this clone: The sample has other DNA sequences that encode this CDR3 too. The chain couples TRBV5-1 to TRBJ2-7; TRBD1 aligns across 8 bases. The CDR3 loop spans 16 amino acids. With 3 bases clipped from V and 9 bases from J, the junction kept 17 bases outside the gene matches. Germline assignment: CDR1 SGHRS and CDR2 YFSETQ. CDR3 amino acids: CASSSTLGTGGLGQYF. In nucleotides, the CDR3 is TGCGCCAGCAGCTCGACCTTGGGGACAGGTGGCTTAGGGCAGTACTTC.

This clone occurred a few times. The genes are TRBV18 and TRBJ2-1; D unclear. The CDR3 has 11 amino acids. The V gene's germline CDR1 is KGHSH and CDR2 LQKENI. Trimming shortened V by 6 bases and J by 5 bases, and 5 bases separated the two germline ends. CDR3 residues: CASSGNNEQFF. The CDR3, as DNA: TGTGCCAGCTCGGGGAACAATGAGCAGTTCTTC.

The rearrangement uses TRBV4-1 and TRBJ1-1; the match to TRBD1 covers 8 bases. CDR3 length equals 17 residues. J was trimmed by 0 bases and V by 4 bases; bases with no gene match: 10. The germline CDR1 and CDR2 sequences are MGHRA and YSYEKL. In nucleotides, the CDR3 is TGCGCCAGCAGCCCCACCCCCGGGACAGGACTGAACACTGAAGCTTTCTTT. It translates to CASSPTPGTGLNTEAFF.

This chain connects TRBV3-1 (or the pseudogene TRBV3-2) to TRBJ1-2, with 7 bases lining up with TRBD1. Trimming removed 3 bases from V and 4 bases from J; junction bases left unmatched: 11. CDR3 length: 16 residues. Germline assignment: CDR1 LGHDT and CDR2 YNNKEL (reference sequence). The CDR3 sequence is CASSQSDRVRSYGYTF. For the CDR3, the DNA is TGTGCCAGCAGCCAGTCCGACAGGGTCCGTTCCTATGGCTACACCTTC.

The CDR3 region is CASSGFRGYYNEQFF. CDR3 DNA: TGTGCCAGCAGCGGATTTAGGGGATACTACAATGAGCAGTTCTTC. V gene TRBV11-3 combines with J gene TRBJ2-1; D may be TRBD1 (5 bases). Between the trimmed V and J ends, which lost 5 bases and 3 bases, there was a span of 14 bases. The CDR3 has 15 residues. The germline V gene encodes CDR1 SGHNT and CDR2 YENEEA.

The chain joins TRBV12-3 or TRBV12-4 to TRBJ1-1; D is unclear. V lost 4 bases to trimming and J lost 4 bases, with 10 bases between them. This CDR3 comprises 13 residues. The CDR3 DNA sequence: TGTGCCAGCAGTTCGTTCTTAGGCACTGAAGCTTTCTTT. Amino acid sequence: CASSSFLGTEAFF.

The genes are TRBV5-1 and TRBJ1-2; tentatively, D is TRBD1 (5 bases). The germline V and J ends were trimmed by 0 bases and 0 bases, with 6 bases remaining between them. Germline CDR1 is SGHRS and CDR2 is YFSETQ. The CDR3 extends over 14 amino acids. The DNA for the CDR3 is TGCGCCAGCAGCTTGGAGGGGTCTAACTATGGCTACACCTTC. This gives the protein CASSLEGSNYGYTF.

CDR3 loop: CASAPRGDMTEAFF. CDR3 DNA: TGTGCCAGCGCTCCACGGGGAGATATGACTGAAGCTTTCTTT. V and J are TRBV6-5 and TRBJ1-1, with no clear D. CDR3 length: 14 residues. V was cut by 8 bases and J by 5 bases, with 18 bases left in between. Germline CDR1 is MNHEY and CDR2 is SVGAGI.

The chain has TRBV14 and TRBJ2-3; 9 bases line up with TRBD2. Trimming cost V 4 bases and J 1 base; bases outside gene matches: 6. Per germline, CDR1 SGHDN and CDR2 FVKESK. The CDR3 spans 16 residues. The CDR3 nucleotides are TGTGCCAGCAGCCTTCGAGCGGGGGGCGGCACAGATACGCAGTATTTT. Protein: CASSLRAGGGTDTQYF.

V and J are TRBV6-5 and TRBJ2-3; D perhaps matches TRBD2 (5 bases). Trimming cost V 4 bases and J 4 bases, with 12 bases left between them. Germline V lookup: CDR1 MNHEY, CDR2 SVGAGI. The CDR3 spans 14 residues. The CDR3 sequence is CASSLGSGSDTQYF. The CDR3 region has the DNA TGTGCCAGCAGTTTGGGGTCGGGGTCAGATACGCAGTATTTT.

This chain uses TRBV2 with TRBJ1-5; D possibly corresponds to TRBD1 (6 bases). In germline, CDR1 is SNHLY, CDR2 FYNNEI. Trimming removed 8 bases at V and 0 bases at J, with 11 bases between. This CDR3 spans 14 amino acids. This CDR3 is CASVDRSSNQPQHF. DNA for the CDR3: TGTGCCAGCGTGGACAGATCTAGCAATCAGCCCCAGCATTTT.

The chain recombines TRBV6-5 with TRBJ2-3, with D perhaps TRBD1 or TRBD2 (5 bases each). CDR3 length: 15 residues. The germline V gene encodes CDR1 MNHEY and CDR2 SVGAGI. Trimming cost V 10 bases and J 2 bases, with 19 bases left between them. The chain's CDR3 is CAIPRGDSDTDTQYF. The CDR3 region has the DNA TGTGCCATCCCGAGGGGAGATTCCGACACAGATACGCAGTATTTT.

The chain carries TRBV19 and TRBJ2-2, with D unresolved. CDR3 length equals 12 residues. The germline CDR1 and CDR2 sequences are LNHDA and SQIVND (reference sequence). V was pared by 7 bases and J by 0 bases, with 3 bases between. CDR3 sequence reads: CASIANTGELFF. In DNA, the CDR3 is TGTGCCAGTATTGCGAACACCGGGGAGCTGTTTTTT.

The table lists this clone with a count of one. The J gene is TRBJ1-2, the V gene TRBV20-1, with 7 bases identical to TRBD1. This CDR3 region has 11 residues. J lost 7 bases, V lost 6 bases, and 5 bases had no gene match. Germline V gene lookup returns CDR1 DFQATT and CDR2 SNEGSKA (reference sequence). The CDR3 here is CSATAGGGYTF. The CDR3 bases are TGCAGTGCCACAGCAGGGGGTGGCTACACCTTC.

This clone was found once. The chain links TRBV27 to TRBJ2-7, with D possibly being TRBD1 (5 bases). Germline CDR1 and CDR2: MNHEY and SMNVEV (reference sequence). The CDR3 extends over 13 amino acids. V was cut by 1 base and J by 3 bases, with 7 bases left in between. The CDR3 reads CASSLWGGYEQYF. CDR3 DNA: TGTGCCAGCAGTTTATGGGGCGGCTACGAGCAGTACTTC.

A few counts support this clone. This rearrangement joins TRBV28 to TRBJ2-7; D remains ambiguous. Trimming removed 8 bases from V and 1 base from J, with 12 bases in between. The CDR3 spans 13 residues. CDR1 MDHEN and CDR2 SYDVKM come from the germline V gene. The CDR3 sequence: CASLSHASYEQYF. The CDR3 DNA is TGTGCCAGCCTCTCCCACGCGTCCTACGAGCAGTACTTC. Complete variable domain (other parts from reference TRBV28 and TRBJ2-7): DVKVTQSSRYLVKRTGEKVFLECVQDMDHENMFWYRQDPGLGLRLIYFSYDVKMKEKGDIPEGYSVSREKKERFSLILESASTNQTSMYLCASLSHASYEQYFGPGTRLTVT.

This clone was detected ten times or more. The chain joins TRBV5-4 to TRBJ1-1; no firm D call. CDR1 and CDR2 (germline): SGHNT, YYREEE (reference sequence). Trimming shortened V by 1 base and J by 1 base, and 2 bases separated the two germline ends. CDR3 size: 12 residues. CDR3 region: CASSLPNTEAFF. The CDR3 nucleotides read TGTGCCAGCAGCTTGCCGAACACTGAAGCTTTCTTT. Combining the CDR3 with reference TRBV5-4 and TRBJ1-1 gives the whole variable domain ETGVTQSPTHLIKTRGQQVTLRCSSQSGHNTVSWYQQALGQGPQFIFQYYREEENGRGNFPPRFSGLQFPNYSSELNVNALELDDSALYLCASSLPNTEAFFGQGTRLTVV.

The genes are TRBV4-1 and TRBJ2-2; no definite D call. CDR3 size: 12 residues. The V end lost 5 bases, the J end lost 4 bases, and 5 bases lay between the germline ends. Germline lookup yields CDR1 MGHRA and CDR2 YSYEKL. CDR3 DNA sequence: TGCGCCAGCAGCTTGGGCACCGGGGAGCTGTTTTTT. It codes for CASSLGTGELFF.

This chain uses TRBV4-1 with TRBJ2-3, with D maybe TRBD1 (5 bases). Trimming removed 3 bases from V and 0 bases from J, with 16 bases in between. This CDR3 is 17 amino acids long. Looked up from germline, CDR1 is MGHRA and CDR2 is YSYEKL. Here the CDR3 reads CASSHFVPSGSTDTQYF. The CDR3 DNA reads TGCGCCAGCAGCCACTTTGTGCCTTCAGGGAGCACAGATACGCAGTATTTT.

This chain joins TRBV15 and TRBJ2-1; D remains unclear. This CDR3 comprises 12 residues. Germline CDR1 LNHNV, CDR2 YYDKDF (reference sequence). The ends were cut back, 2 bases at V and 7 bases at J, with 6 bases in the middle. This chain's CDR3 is CATSRSNNEQFF. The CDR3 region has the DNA TGTGCCACCAGCAGAAGCAATAATGAGCAGTTCTTC. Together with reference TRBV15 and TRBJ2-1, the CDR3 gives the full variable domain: DAMVIQNPRYQVTQFGKPVTLSCSQTLNHNVMYWYQQKSSQAPKLLFHYYDKDFNNEADTPDNFQSRRPNTSFCFLDIRSPGLGDTAMYLCATSRSNNEQFFGPGTRLTVL.